Presented here are 16 T cell receptor beta chains from one specimen sequenced in a study of blood T cell repertoires in COVID-19. Clones were read by immunoSEQ multiplex PCR, and TCRdb kept only the in-frame ones, dropping some. The table shows around 290,000 clones, with 75% to 90% occurring only once. Sequenced sample: PBMCs or T cells enriched from blood (not recorded which). The receptors were gathered from a woman aged 40 to 55 who had recovered from COVID-19.

The chain recombines TRBV2 with TRBJ2-1, with a weak D call TRBD1 (5 bases). Germline CDR1 SNHLY, CDR2 FYNNEI. The V and J ends lost 4 bases and 4 bases respectively, with 14 bases between them. This CDR3 has 15 residues. CDR3 nucleotides: TGTGCCAGCAGTGGTCGACAGACGCAGTACAATGAGCAGTTCTTC. It is translated as CASSGRQTQYNEQFF.

In this sample, this clone turned up a few times. The chain carries TRBV7-9 and TRBJ1-4; tentatively, D is TRBD1 (5 bases). The V end lost 10 bases, the J end lost 8 bases, and 11 bases lay between the germline ends. Germline V CDR1 and CDR2: SEHNR, FQNEAQ (reference sequence). The CDR3 covers 11 residues. The CDR3 bases are TGTGCCACCCCTCGGGGGGAAAAACTGTTTTTT. This encodes CATPRGEKLFF. The full variable domain, completed using reference TRBV7-9 and TRBJ1-4, is DTGVSQNPRHKITKRGQNVTFRCDPISEHNRLYWYRQTLGQGPEFLTYFQNEAQLEKSRLLSDRFSAERPKGSFSTLEIQRTEQGDSAMYLCATPRGEKLFFGSGTQLSVL.

The chain joins TRBV9 to TRBJ1-3, with no clear D. Germline V lookup: CDR1 SGDLS, CDR2 YYNGEE. The CDR3 is 15 amino acids. The germline V and J ends were trimmed by 3 bases and 0 bases, with 10 bases remaining between them. The CDR3 spells CASSAGSSSGNTIYF. In nucleotides, the CDR3 is TGTGCCAGCAGCGCCGGGTCCTCCTCTGGAAACACCATATATTTT.

In DNA, the CDR3 is TGTGCCGGGGCTAGCGGCCAAGAGACCCAGTACTTC. It yields the protein CAGASGQETQYF. V gene TRBV12-3 or TRBV12-4 combines with J gene TRBJ2-5; TRBD2 aligns across 7 bases. This CDR3 contains 12 residues. J was trimmed by 1 base and V by 11 bases; bases with no gene match: 4.

The V gene is TRBV7-9, the J gene TRBJ1-2; D not resolved. Germline CDR1 and CDR2: SEHNR and FQNEAQ (reference sequence). V lost 5 bases, J lost 0 bases, and 13 bases lay in between. CDR3 length: 15 amino acids. CDR3 sequence: CASSGVYGANYGYTF. The CDR3 DNA reads as TGTGCCAGCAGCGGGGTATACGGGGCTAACTATGGCTACACCTTC.

The chain joins TRBV18 to TRBJ2-1, with TRBD2 identical over 13 bases. The CDR3 sequence is 16 residues long. Trimming at V came to 6 bases and at J to 8 bases, leaving 10 bases not matched to a gene. Germline V lookup: CDR1 KGHSH, CDR2 LQKENI. The CDR3 loop reads CASSILAGGPGDEQFF. In DNA form, the CDR3 reads TGTGCCAGCTCGATACTAGCGGGAGGGCCGGGGGATGAGCAGTTCTTC.

The rearrangement links TRBV5-1 to TRBJ1-1, with 12 bases fitting TRBD1. This CDR3 is 17 amino acids long. The V segment lost 4 bases and the J segment 5 bases; nucleotides outside the gene matches: 12. The germline gives CDR1 SGHRS, CDR2 YFSETQ. The CDR3, as DNA: TGCGCCAGCAGCCTGGGACAGGGGGCTATATCGGGGACTGAAGCTTTCTTT. It codes for CASSLGQGAISGTEAFF.

The V call is TRBV7-6, the J call TRBJ1-5, with TRBD1 matching over 10 bases. This CDR3 is 16 amino acids long. Germline values: CDR1 SGHVS, CDR2 FNYEAQ. With 4 bases clipped from V and 4 bases from J, the junction kept 7 bases outside the gene matches. The CDR3 loop reads CASSSRTGGGNQPQHF. CDR3 nucleotides: TGTGCCAGCAGCTCCCGGACAGGGGGAGGTAATCAGCCCCAGCATTTT. Full variable domain (missing parts from reference TRBV7-6 and TRBJ1-5): GAGVSQSPRYKVTKRGQDVALRCDPISGHVSLYWYRQALGQGPEFLTYFNYEAQQDKSGLPNDRFSAERPEGSISTLTIQRTEQRDSAMYRCASSSRTGGGNQPQHFGDGTRLSIL.

The chain recombines TRBV18 with TRBJ2-7; 9 bases agree with TRBD1. The CDR3 is made up of 15 amino acids. J lost 0 bases, V lost 3 bases, and 3 bases had no gene match. The germline CDR1 and CDR2 sequences are KGHSH and LQKENI. CDR3 amino acids: CASSPGQGVSYEQYF. The CDR3 bases are TGTGCCAGCTCACCGGGACAGGGTGTCTCCTACGAGCAGTACTTC.

This chain connects TRBV6-1 to TRBJ1-2; D uncertain. V dropped 1 base and J dropped 6 bases, with 9 bases sitting between them. This CDR3 contains 13 residues. The germline CDR1 and CDR2 sequences are MNHNS and SASEGT. CDR3 nucleotides: TGTGCCAGCAGTGAAGGGGAGTTGGATGGCTACACCTTC. It translates to CASSEGELDGYTF.

V is TRBV1 and J is TRBJ2-3; the table's D call of TRBD1 was not tested on the DNA. TRBV1 is marked as a pseudogene. This CDR3 contains 17 residues. The CDR3, as DNA: TGCACCAGCTGCTTACTCCGGGACAGGGTTGAGGCAGATACGCAGTATTTT. This translates into CTSCLLRDRVEADTQYF.

This clone has just a few counts. The V call is TRBV10-3, the J call TRBJ1-2, with 7 bases identical to TRBD1. CDR3 length: 14 residues. Germline-derived CDR1 and CDR2 are ENHRY and SYGVKD. V dropped 1 base and J dropped 6; count of bases not matched to a gene: 5. CDR3 protein: CAISEFGQGDGYTF. The CDR3 DNA reads as TGTGCCATCAGTGAGTTCGGCCAGGGGGATGGCTACACCTTC.

The rearrangement joins TRBV18 to TRBJ1-4; weak D call: TRBD1 (6 bases). Per the germline V gene, CDR1 is KGHSH and CDR2 is LQKENI. V lost 4 bases and J 0 bases, leaving 12 bases between the germline ends. CDR3 length: 16 residues. This CDR3 is CASSLAGAPTNEKLFF. In DNA, the CDR3 is TGTGCCAGCTCACTCGCGGGGGCCCCAACTAATGAAAAACTGTTTTTT.

This clone has more than one count but fewer than ten. The chain joins TRBV4-1 to TRBJ1-4; possible D gene TRBD1, 6 bases. Germline V gene data show CDR1 as MGHRA and CDR2 as YSYEKL. Deletions cut 1 base from V and 8 bases from J, with 26 bases between. This CDR3 is built from 19 residues. CDR3 DNA: TGCGCCAGCAGCCAAGTTTTTGTTTCGGCAGGGGCGAGCAGGGAAAAACTGTTTTTT. Protein sequence: CASSQVFVSAGASREKLFF.

The chain combines TRBV6-2 or TRBV6-3 with TRBJ1-2, with 10 bases fitting TRBD1. This CDR3 has 16 residues. V shed 4 bases and J 6 bases; nucleotides not matched to a gene: 11. In germline, CDR1 is MNHEY, CDR2 SVGEGT. The CDR3 here is CASSSIPGTGENGYTF. The DNA of the CDR3 is TGTGCCAGCAGTTCTATCCCCGGGACAGGGGAAAATGGCTACACCTTC.

The CDR3 nucleotides read TGTGCCAGCATAAGACAGGGCGCTGAAGCTTTCTTT. Translating it yields CASIRQGAEAFF. The chain is built from TRBV7-9 and TRBJ1-1; 7 bases fit TRBD1. CDR1 is SEHNR, CDR2 FQNEAQ, per germline (reference sequence). The V segment lost 7 bases and the J segment 6 bases; nucleotides outside the gene matches: 5. The CDR3 spans 12 residues.